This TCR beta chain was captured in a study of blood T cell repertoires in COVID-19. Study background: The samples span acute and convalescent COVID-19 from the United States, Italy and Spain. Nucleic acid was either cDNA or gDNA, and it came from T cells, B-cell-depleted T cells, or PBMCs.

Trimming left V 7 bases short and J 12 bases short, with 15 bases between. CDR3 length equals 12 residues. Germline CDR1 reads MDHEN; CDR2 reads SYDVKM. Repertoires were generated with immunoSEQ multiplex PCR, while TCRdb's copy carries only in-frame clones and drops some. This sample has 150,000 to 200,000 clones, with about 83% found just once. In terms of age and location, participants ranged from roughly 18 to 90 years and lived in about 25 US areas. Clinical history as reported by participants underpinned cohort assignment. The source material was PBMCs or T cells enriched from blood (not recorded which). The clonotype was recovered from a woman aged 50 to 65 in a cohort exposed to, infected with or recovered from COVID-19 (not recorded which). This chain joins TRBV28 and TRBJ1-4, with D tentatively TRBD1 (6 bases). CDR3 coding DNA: TGTGCCAGCACAACCAGGGGTGTTGAACTGTTTTTT. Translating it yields CASTTRGVELFF.